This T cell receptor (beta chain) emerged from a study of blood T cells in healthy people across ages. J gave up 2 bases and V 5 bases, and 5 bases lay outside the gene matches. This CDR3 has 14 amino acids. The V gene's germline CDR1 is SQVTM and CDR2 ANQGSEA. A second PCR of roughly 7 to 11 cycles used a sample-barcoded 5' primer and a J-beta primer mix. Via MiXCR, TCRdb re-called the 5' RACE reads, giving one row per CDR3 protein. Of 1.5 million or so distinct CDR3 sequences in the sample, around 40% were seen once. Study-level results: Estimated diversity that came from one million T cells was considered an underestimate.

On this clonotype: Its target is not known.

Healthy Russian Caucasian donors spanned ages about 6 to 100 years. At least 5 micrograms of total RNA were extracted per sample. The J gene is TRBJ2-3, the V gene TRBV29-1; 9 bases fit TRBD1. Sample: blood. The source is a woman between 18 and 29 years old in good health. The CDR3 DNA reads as TGCAGCGTTACGGGACAGGGTATCACAGATACGCAGTATTTT. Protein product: CSVTGQGITDTQYF.